This T cell receptor beta chain was identified during a study of blood T cell repertoires in COVID-19. Original processing notes: Reference gene primer amplification gave nucleated cell count estimates. TCRdb's table, derived via immunoSEQ multiplex PCR, lists solely in-frame clones and lacks some. V, J and clone size reflect that table, while D and trimming were determined from the DNA. The sample has 300,000 to 450,000 clones; 88% are singletons. V gave up 3 bases and J gave up 1 base, with 17 bases separating them. The CDR3 has 16 residues. The germline V gene has CDR1 GTSNPN and CDR2 SVGIG (reference sequence).

Source material: PBMCs or T cells enriched from blood (not recorded which). The chain combines TRBV30 with TRBJ2-3; D perhaps matches TRBD2 (6 bases). The TCR sequence derives from a woman under 30 who had recovered from COVID-19. The CDR3 sequence is CAWRGGRWRGTDTQYF. CDR3 bases: TGTGCCTGGAGGGGGGGACGATGGAGGGGCACAGATACGCAGTATTTT.